The T cell receptor (beta chain) under discussion was sequenced for a study of cytomegalovirus exposure and HLA in healthy donors. Study conclusions and caveats: Later analysis associated a missense DCLRE1C variant with TCR beta V- and J-gene trimming. At a 0.05 false discovery rate, a later analysis found about 17,000 TCR beta sequences to be associated with HLA alleles.

It was with 60 Vbeta and 13 Jbeta primers that the PCR ran. The table came from immunoSEQ multiplex PCR; TCRdb's copy has only in-frame clones and leaves some out. The table includes tens of thousands of clones, approximately 80% detected once. Only one count was recorded for this clone. Antigen specificity is unknown. From germline, CDR1 is SGHTA and CDR2 FQGNSA. CDR3 length: 16 residues. V was clipped by 3 bases and J by 2 bases; unmatched bases: 1. The specimen was PBMCs. The source is a man in his thirties or forties in good health and CMV-seronegative. The chain is built from TRBV7-2 and TRBJ2-3, with 14 bases that match TRBD2. The CDR3 reads CASSLGLAGVTDTQYF. The CDR3 region has the DNA TGTGCCAGCAGCTTGGGACTAGCGGGGGTCACAGATACGCAGTATTTT.